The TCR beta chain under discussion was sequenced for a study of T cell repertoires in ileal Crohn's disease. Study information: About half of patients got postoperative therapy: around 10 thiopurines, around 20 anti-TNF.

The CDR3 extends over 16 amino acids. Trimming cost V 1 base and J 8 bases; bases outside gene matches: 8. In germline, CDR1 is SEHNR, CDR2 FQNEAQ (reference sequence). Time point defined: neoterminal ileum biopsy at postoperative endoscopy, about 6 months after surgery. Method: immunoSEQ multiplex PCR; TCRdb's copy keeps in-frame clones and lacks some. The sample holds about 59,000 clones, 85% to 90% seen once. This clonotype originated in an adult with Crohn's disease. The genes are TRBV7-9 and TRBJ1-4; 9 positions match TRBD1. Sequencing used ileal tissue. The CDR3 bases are TGTGCCAGCAGCTTAGGGGGACAGGGTCGGAAAGAAAAACTGTTTTTT. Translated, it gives CASSLGGQGRKEKLFF.